This T cell receptor (beta chain) was sequenced in a study of shared clonotypes between healthy human individuals. General study points: Among the subsets, naive ones generally showed larger estimated richness than memory ones.

The data were produced by immunoSEQ multiplex PCR, yet TCRdb's version contains in-frame clones alone and is incomplete. The profile shows some 1,900,000 clones, around 96% of them singletons. The germline V gene encodes CDR1 PRHDT and CDR2 FYEKMQ (reference sequence). Trimming removed 5 bases from V and 3 bases from J, with 8 bases in between. This CDR3 has 13 amino acids. Terminally differentiated effector memory CD45RA+ cells were left out of the naive CD8 fraction, which was CD45RO-negative and positively selected for CCR7. As regards this clone: Its antigen is still unknown.

The receptor's source is a man aged 18 to 29 in good health. The chain links TRBV13 to TRBJ2-1; no clear D gene. Sequencing input: naive CD8+ T cells sorted from blood. The CDR3 here is CASSATHYNEQFF. Written as DNA, the CDR3 is TGTGCCAGCAGCGCTACACACTACAATGAGCAGTTCTTC.